This T cell receptor beta chain was sequenced in a study of blood T cell repertoires in COVID-19. Overall study context: Spain, Italy and the United States supplied samples that represented acute and convalescent COVID-19.

After removal of 4 bases from V and 8 bases from J, the junction contained 7 bases not matched to a gene. Per the germline V gene, CDR1 is KGHSH and CDR2 is LQKENI. The CDR3 totals 14 residues. Original analysis: From reference gene primer amplification, estimates of nucleated cell counts were derived. Profiled with immunoSEQ multiplex PCR; TCRdb holds only in-frame clones, not every one. From that table come the V and J calls and clone size; the DNA was used to work out D and trimming. Of some 200,000 clones listed, just over 90% are singletons. The sequence came from a young man with acute or convalescent COVID-19. Sequencing used peripheral blood. This rearrangement joins TRBV18 to TRBJ1-4, with 7 positions matching TRBD1. CDR3 DNA: TGTGCCAGCTCACAGGGGGCGAGACAGGAAAAACTGTTTTTT. It yields the protein CASSQGARQEKLFF.